The entry below gives a single T cell receptor (beta chain) sequence along with its context. Its antigen target is currently unknown. It has no much larger one-base neighbor in the sample; base qualities were not kept. This sample stems from a study of beta chain features in type 1 diabetes (dated by TCRdb to about 2018). Broadly, across the study: No differences in mean age, gender distribution, total cell number or subset yield were found between patients and healthy donors. In the study, TCRB repertoires of sorted circulating CD4+ T cell subsets from recently diagnosed type 1 diabetes patients were compared with those of matched healthy donors. Regulatory and stem cell-like memory subsets were isolated from only 8 patients and 8 healthy donors, whereas naive and central memory subsets came from all 28 donors. A total of 107,917,701 sorted cells were examined across all samples, and a strong correlation was observed between cell number per subset and RNA yield.

The entire amount of isolated RNA was reverse transcribed using the High Capacity cDNA Reverse Transcription Kit, so the sequenced TCRB transcripts were expressed ones. Naive, central memory and regulatory T cell samples underwent deep immunoSEQ sequencing, averaging around 3.6 million total reads per sample. Sorted cells were lysed in RLT buffer, and RNA was extracted using DNase-treated RNeasy Micro or Mini kits according to cell number. To prevent cross-contamination, every cell subset was processed on its own, while patient and healthy donor samples were processed together. TCRB sequences were amplified from cDNA with the immunoSEQ multiplex PCR, producing 87-bp fragments spanning the CDR3 region. The amplicons were sequenced using the Illumina HiSeq platform. The source study handled its data this way. PCR bias was computationally corrected using synthetic template baselines, reads within Hamming distance 2 were collapsed, and singletons that could not be merged were discarded. Reads were aligned against IMGT to assign V, D and J genes, CDR3 length and insertions or deletions at six rearrangement sites. Within each subset, clonotype counts were normalized to the number of sorted cells before true diversity and Gini coefficients were calculated with the tcR R package. The overlap coefficient, calculated on TCRB nucleotide sequences, was used to measure repertoire sharing. Out-of-frame TCRB sequences from naive cells were analyzed as a proxy for the pre-selection repertoire. Sourced from immuneACCESS, this table was stored by TCRdb with only in-frame sequences that have V and J called. A share of the clones is absent; for the studies checked, an unresolved V gene accounts for under half, and the remainder has no known explanation. V, J and clone size were drawn from that table, and D and trimming were deduced from the DNA. The sample table contains around 240,000 clones; only one count was recorded for 68% of them. The top ten hold around 0.05% of the sample.

The CDR3 numbers 15 residues from cysteine through phenylalanine. The retained sequence is limited to the CDR3, 45 bases, with the frame set at the first base. The germline V gene yields SQVTM for CDR1 and ANQGSEA for CDR2. The junction shows trimming of 8 bases on V and 7 bases on J, and the gene matches do not reach 13 bases of it. A single peripheral blood draw of 95 to 150 mL on average was collected from each donor into heparinised tubes. Naive, central memory, regulatory and stem cell-like memory CD4+ T cells were sorted on a BD FACSAria II using a panel including CD45RO, CCR7, CD25, CD127, CD95 and CD27. All sorted populations exceeded 95% purity. PBMCs were isolated immediately by Lymphoprep density gradient centrifugation and stained directly without culture. So that batch effects would be minimized, each experiment stained and sorted samples in pairs, pairing one healthy donor with one patient.

Paper-wide results and their limitations: PCR might favor shorter templates, but patient and control samples were amplified and corrected together, so any skew would affect both groups equally. The naive, central memory and regulatory TCRB repertoires appeared to resemble one another more closely among patients than among healthy donors. Because the HLA sub-analyses included only small numbers of individuals, any influence of HLA type on TCRB rearrangement was left unresolved. At VDJ recombination sites, type 1 diabetes patients had fewer insertions and more deleted nucleotides, which implies abnormalities in thymic rearrangement. Sequencing cDNA rather than genomic DNA could over-represent highly expressing activated cells, although activation and CD3 levels did not differ between groups. Type 1 diabetes patients showed a moderate but significant shortening of TCRB CDR3 length in all four CD4+ subsets.

This chain is built from TRBV29-1 and TRBJ2-1; the junction holds 11 bases that match TRBD2. Sequenced input: naive CD4+ T cells from blood. The intended sense of this specimen's cell subset or site label: true naive CD4+ T cells. The receptor's source is a man aged 30-40 years in good health. Here the CDR3 is given as CSLNPSGRRGNEQFF. Here is the DNA: TGCAGCCTAAACCCTAGCGGGAGGAGGGGAAATGAGCAGTTCTTC.